Presented here are 18 T cell receptor beta chains from one specimen sequenced in a study of cytomegalovirus exposure and HLA in healthy donors (dated by TCRdb to the late 2010s). The library was built by means of the immunoSEQ multiplex PCR assay. For the multiplex PCR, a mixture combining 60 forward primers for TCR Vbeta segments and 13 reverse primers for TCR Jbeta segments was used. In its TCRdb copy, this immuneACCESS table keeps in-frame sequences only and misses some clones. Where compared with another copy, unresolved V genes explain less than half of these, and the others have no known cause. The sample records more than 70,000 clones, over 70% of which are singletons. The top ten clones comprise approximately 3% of the sample. The sequenced sample consisted of PBMCs. The origin of the receptors is a man aged 40-49 years in good health and CMV-seronegative.

This clone was observed a few times. J is TRBJ1-3 and V is TRBV28; no clear D gene. This CDR3 has 14 residues. CDR1 and CDR2 from the germline V gene are MDHEN and SYDVKM. Between the trimmed V and J ends, which lost 3 bases and 0 bases, there was a span of 6 bases. The CDR3 sequence: CASSFTRSGNTIYF. The DNA for the CDR3 is TGTGCCAGCAGTTTTACGCGCTCTGGAAACACCATATATTTT.

The chain uses TRBV14 and TRBJ2-7; 8 bases are a match to TRBD2. The CDR3 spans 17 residues. Germline trimming cut 3 bases from V and 2 bases from J; bases unmatched to any gene: 12. Per germline, CDR1 SGHDN and CDR2 FVKESK. The CDR3 DNA reads TGTGCCAGCAGCCAGAGGGTGACGGGGGGGCGACCCTACGAGCAGTACTTC. Its protein is CASSQRVTGGRPYEQYF.

V usage is TRBV6-5 and J usage is TRBJ2-5; 13 bases align to TRBD2. Germline V gene data show CDR1 as MNHEY and CDR2 as SVGAGI. V lost 6 bases to trimming and J lost 5 bases; unmatched junction nucleotides: 6. The CDR3 covers 15 residues. CDR3 in DNA: TGTGCCAGCAGCCTACTAGCGGGGGGGCTTGAGACCCAGTACTTC. Protein: CASSLLAGGLETQYF.

The chain uses TRBV4-3 and TRBJ2-7; TRBD1 aligns across 9 bases. Germline CDR1 reads LGHNA; CDR2 reads YSLEER. V was clipped by 0 bases and J by 6 bases; unmatched bases: 12. The CDR3 totals 17 residues. The CDR3 nucleotides are TGCGCCAGCAGCCAAGATTTATCGACAGGGGGTATTGGCGAGCAGTACTTC. Translation: CASSQDLSTGGIGEQYF.

In this sample, this clone turned up once. This rearrangement joins TRBV9 to TRBJ1-1; tentatively, D is TRBD1 (6 bases). Between the trimmed V and J ends, which lost 3 bases and 7 bases, there was a span of 13 bases. CDR3 length: 13 residues. Germline values: CDR1 SGDLS, CDR2 YYNGEE. CDR3 DNA sequence: TGTGCCAGCAGCGGCCCACAGGGAAGTGAAGCTTTCTTT. This encodes CASSGPQGSEAFF. The whole variable domain, filled in from reference TRBV9 and TRBJ1-1, reads DSGVTQTPKHLITATGQRVTLRCSPRSGDLSVYWYQQSLDQGLQFLIQYYNGEERAKGNILERFSAQQFPDLHSELNLSSLELGDSALYFCASSGPQGSEAFFGQGTRLTVV.

J is TRBJ2-5 and V is TRBV18, with 9 nucleotides matching TRBD1. The CDR3 sequence is 15 residues long. The V gene's germline CDR1 is KGHSH and CDR2 LQKENI. The V gene end was trimmed by 3 bases and the J gene end by 0 bases; junction bases not matched to a gene: 2. In nucleotides, the CDR3 is TGTGCCAGCTCACCCAGGACAGGGGACCAAGAGACCCAGTACTTC. Translated, it gives CASSPRTGDQETQYF.

The rearrangement uses TRBV27 and TRBJ1-2; 9 bases map to TRBD1. The length of the CDR3 is 16 residues. The V and J ends lost 3 bases and 6 bases, in that order; junction bases with no gene match: 11. Germline CDR1 is MNHEY and CDR2 is SMNVEV (reference sequence). The CDR3 DNA follows: TGTGCCAGCAGTTTTGGTCTGGGACAGGGTTTGAATGGCTACACCTTC. It translates to CASSFGLGQGLNGYTF.

The chain is built from TRBV29-1 and TRBJ2-5; D is perhaps TRBD1 (6 bases). The CDR3 consists of 12 residues. The V and J ends lost 7 bases and 5 bases respectively, with 14 bases between them. Per the germline V gene, CDR1 is SQVTM and CDR2 is ANQGSEA. CDR3 sequence reads: CSAQQGDETQYF. CDR3 coding DNA: TGCAGCGCCCAACAGGGAGACGAGACCCAGTACTTC.

V and J are TRBV16 and TRBJ2-3; TRBD2 aligns across 8 bases. The CDR3 is made up of 14 amino acids. After removal of 4 bases from V and 5 bases from J, the junction contained 5 bases not matched to a gene. Germline CDR1 reads KGHSY; CDR2 reads FQNENV. The CDR3 spells CASSPSGGIDTQYF. The DNA for the CDR3 is TGTGCCAGCAGCCCCTCGGGGGGGATAGATACGCAGTATTTT.

The chain joins TRBV6-6 to TRBJ1-4; 9 nucleotides agree with TRBD1. In germline, CDR1 is MNHNY, CDR2 SVGAGI (reference sequence). The CDR3 extends over 13 amino acids. V dropped 6 bases and J dropped 8; count of bases not matched to a gene: 4. The CDR3 spells CASRGQGLEKLFF. The CDR3 nucleotides are TGTGCCAGCAGGGGACAGGGTTTGGAAAAACTGTTTTTT.

The rearrangement joins TRBV28 to TRBJ1-1, with 10 bases fitting TRBD1. Germline lookup yields CDR1 MDHEN and CDR2 SYDVKM. J lost 0 bases, V lost 6 bases, and 7 bases had no gene match. CDR3 length: 16 amino acids. DNA for the CDR3: TGTGCCAGCAGCCGGGACAGGGGCCCCGTGAACACTGAAGCTTTCTTT. This codes for CASSRDRGPVNTEAFF.

The chain joins TRBV30 to TRBJ1-5; 7 nucleotides agree with TRBD1. This CDR3 comprises 14 residues. V was clipped by 5 bases and J by 1 base; unmatched bases: 5. Germline V gene sequence: CDR1 GTSNPN, CDR2 SVGIG (reference sequence). Here the CDR3 DNA reads TGTGCCTGGGGGCGACAGGGCAGCAATCAGCCCCAGCATTTT. The encoded protein is CAWGRQGSNQPQHF.

The chain carries TRBV4-3 and TRBJ2-7; 13 nucleotides line up with TRBD2. CDR1 LGHNA and CDR2 YSLEER come from the germline V gene. There are 20 residues in the CDR3. J gave up 2 bases and V 0 bases, and 13 bases lay outside the gene matches. The CDR3 bases are TGCGCCAGCAGCCAAGATATCCCGACTAGCGGGGGGCCTTTACCCTACGAGCAGTACTTC. It codes for CASSQDIPTSGGPLPYEQYF.

This clone was picked up one time. CDR3 sequence reads: CASSLNPAGGDGYTF. CDR3 coding DNA: TGTGCCAGCAGCTTAAATCCTGCAGGGGGCGACGGCTACACCTTC. The rearrangement links TRBV7-2 to TRBJ1-2; 8 nucleotides match TRBD1. The germline V gene has CDR1 SGHTA and CDR2 FQGNSA. V was clipped by 2 bases and J by 8 bases; unmatched bases: 10. CDR3 size: 15 residues.

This sequence joins TRBV29-1 and TRBJ1-1, with a tentative D call TRBD1 (5 bases). Deletions cut 4 bases from V and 3 bases from J, with 12 bases between. Germline V lookup: CDR1 SQVTM, CDR2 ANQGSEA. There are 13 residues in the CDR3. As DNA, the CDR3 is TGCAGCGTTGTTAGGGGTTTTGACACTGAAGCTTTCTTT. Its translation is CSVVRGFDTEAFF. Full variable domain (remainder filled in from reference TRBV29-1 and TRBJ1-1): SAVISQKPSRDICQRGTSLTIQCQVDSQVTMMFWYRQQPGQSLTLIATANQGSEATYESGFVIDKFPISRPNLTFSTLTVSNMSPEDSSIYLCSVVRGFDTEAFFGQGTRLTVV.

The CDR3 reads CASSSAGLAGGRGTGELFF. CDR3 nucleotides: TGTGCCAGCAGCTCCGCGGGACTAGCGGGGGGGCGGGGCACCGGGGAGCTGTTTTTT. The J gene is TRBJ2-2, the V gene TRBV7-2; 16 nucleotides line up with TRBD2. Germline V CDR1 and CDR2: SGHTA, FQGNSA. CDR3 length equals 19 residues. The ends lost 4 bases at V and 4 bases at J; junction bases unmatched: 9.

This clone was counted between two and nine times. CDR3 sequence (DNA): TGCGCCAGCAGGCCCCTAGCGGGGGGACCCACAGATACGCAGTATTTT. This translates into CASRPLAGGPTDTQYF. The V call is TRBV5-1, the J call TRBJ2-3, with 11 bases fitting TRBD2. Trimming cost V 5 bases and J 2 bases; bases outside gene matches: 7. Germline V gene lookup returns CDR1 SGHRS and CDR2 YFSETQ. There are 16 residues in the CDR3.

The rearrangement joins TRBV7-9 to TRBJ1-4, with 9 bases fitting TRBD1. The V gene end was trimmed by 2 bases and the J gene end by 6 bases; junction bases not matched to a gene: 1. The germline CDR1 and CDR2 sequences are SEHNR and FQNEAQ (reference sequence). The CDR3 runs to 14 residues. This CDR3 reads CASSLWDRDEKLFF. The CDR3 region has the DNA TGTGCCAGCAGCTTATGGGACAGGGATGAAAAACTGTTTTTT.